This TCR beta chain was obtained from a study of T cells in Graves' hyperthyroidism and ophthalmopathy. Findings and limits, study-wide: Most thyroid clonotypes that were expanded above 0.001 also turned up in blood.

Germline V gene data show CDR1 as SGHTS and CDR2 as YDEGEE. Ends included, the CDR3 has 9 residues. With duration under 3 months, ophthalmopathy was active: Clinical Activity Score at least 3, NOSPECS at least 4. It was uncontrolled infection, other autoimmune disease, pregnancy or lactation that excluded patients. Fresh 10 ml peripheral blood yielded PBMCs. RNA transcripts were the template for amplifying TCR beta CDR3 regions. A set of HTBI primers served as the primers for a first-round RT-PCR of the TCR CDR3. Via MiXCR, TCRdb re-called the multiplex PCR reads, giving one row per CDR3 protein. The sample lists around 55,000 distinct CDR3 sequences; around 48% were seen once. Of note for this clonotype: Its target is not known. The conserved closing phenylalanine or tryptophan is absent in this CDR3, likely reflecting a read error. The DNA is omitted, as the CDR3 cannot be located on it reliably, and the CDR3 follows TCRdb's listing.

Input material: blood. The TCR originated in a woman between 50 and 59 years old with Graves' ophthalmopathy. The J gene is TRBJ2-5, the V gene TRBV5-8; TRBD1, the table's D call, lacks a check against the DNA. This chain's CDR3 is CASSPQGDL.